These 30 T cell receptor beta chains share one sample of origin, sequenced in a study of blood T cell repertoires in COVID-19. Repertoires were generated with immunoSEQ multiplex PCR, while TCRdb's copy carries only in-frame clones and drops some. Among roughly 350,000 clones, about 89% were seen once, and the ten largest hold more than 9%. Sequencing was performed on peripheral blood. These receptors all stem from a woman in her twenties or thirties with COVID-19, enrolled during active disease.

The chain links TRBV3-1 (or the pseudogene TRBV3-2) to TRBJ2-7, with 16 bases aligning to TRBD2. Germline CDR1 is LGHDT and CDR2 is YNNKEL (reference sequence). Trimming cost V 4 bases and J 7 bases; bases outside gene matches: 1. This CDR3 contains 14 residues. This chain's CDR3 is CASSPGLAGGEQYF. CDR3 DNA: TGTGCCAGCAGCCCGGGACTAGCGGGAGGGGAGCAGTACTTC.

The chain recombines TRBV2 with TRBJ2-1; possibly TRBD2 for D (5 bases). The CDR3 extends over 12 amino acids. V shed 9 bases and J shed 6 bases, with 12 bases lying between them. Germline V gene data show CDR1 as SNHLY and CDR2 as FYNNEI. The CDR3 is CASYTRPNEQFF. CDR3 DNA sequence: TGTGCCAGTTATACTAGGCCCAATGAGCAGTTCTTC.

Here the CDR3 DNA reads TGTGCCAGCAGCGCACAAACAGGGGCCGGCGGAAACACCATATATTTT. It yields the protein CASSAQTGAGGNTIYF. The V call is TRBV9, the J call TRBJ1-3, with 7 bases identical to TRBD1. V lost 3 bases and J lost 4; bases outside the gene matches: 10. The CDR3 contains 16 residues. CDR1 is SGDLS and CDR2 is YYNGEE in the germline V gene. The full variable domain, in which reference TRBV9 and TRBJ1-3 provide the parts outside the CDR3, is DSGVTQTPKHLITATGQRVTLRCSPRSGDLSVYWYQQSLDQGLQFLIQYYNGEERAKGNILERFSAQQFPDLHSELNLSSLELGDSALYFCASSAQTGAGGNTIYFGEGSWLTVV.

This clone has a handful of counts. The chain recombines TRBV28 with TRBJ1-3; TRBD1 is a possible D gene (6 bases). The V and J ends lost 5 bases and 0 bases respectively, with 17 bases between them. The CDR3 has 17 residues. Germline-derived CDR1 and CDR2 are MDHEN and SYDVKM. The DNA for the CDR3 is TGTGCCAGCAGTGATTCCGGGACATTGAGCTCTGGAAACACCATATATTTT. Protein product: CASSDSGTLSSGNTIYF.

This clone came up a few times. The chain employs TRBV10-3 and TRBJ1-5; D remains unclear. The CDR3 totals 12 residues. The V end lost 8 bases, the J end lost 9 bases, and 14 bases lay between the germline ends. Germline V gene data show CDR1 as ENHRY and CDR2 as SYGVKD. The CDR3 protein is CAIGTQDLPQHF. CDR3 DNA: TGTGCCATCGGAACCCAAGACTTGCCCCAGCATTTT.

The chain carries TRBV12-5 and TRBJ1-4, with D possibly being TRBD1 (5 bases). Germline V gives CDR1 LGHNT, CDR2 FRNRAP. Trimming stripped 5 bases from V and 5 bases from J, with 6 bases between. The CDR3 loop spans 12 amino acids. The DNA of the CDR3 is TGTGCTAGTGGTGGGGGGAATGAAAAACTGTTTTTT. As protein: CASGGGNEKLFF.

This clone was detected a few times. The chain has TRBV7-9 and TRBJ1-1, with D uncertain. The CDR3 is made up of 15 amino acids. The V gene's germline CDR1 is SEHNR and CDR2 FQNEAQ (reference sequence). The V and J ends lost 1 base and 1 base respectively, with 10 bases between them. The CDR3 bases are TGTGCCAGCAGCTTAGTTGGCGGGCAGAACACTGAAGCTTTCTTT. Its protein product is CASSLVGGQNTEAFF.

The CDR3, as DNA: TGTGCCACGTCCGCGACAGGCGGAACTCAGCCCCAGCATTTT. This sequence encodes CATSATGGTQPQHF. This sequence joins TRBV24-1 and TRBJ1-5, with D possibly matching TRBD1 (6 bases). Germline lookup yields CDR1 KGHDR and CDR2 SFDVKD. Trimming removed 10 bases from V and 6 bases from J, with 18 bases in between. This CDR3 is built from 14 residues.

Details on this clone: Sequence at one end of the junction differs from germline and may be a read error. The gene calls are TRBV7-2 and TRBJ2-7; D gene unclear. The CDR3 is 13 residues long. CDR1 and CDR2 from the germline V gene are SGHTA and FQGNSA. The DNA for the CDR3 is TGTGCCAGCAGATTAGGAGCGTACTACGAGCAGTACTTC. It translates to CASRLGAYYEQYF.

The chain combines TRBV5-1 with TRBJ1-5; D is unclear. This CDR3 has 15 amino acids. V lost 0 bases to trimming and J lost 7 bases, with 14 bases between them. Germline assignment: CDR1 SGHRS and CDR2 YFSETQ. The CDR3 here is CASSLESGAGQPQHF. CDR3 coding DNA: TGCGCCAGCAGCTTGGAATCGGGCGCGGGACAGCCCCAGCATTTT.

The CDR3: CASSRTGLETQYF. In DNA, the CDR3 is TGTGCCAGCAGCCGGACAGGGTTAGAGACCCAGTACTTC. This chain joins TRBV5-4 and TRBJ2-5; 8 nucleotides match TRBD1. With V trimmed by 4 bases and J by 4 bases, 3 bases remained unmatched. This CDR3 spans 13 amino acids. Germline V lookup: CDR1 SGHNT, CDR2 YYREEE (reference sequence).

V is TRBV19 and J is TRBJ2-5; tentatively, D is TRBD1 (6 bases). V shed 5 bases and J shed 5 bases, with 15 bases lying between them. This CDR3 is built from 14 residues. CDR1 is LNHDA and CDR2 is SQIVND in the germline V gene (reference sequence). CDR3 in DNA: TGTGCCAGTAGTCCTAGACAGGCCATGGAGACCCAGTACTTC. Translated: CASSPRQAMETQYF.

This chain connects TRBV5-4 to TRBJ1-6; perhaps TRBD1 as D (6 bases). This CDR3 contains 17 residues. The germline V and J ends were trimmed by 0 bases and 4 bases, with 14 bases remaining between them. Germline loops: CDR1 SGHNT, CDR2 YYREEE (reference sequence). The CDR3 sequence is CASSLVGGGVYNSPLHF. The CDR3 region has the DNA TGTGCCAGCAGCTTGGTGGGAGGGGGTGTTTATAATTCACCCCTCCACTTT. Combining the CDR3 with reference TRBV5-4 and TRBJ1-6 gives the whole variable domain ETGVTQSPTHLIKTRGQQVTLRCSSQSGHNTVSWYQQALGQGPQFIFQYYREEENGRGNFPPRFSGLQFPNYSSELNVNALELDDSALYLCASSLVGGGVYNSPLHFGNGTRLTVT.

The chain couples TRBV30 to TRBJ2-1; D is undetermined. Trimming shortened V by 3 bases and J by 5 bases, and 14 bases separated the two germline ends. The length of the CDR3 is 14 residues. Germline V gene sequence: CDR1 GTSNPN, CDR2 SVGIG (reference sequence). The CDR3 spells CAWSFELSNNEQFF. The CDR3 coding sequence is TGTGCCTGGAGCTTCGAGTTGTCCAACAATGAGCAGTTCTTC.

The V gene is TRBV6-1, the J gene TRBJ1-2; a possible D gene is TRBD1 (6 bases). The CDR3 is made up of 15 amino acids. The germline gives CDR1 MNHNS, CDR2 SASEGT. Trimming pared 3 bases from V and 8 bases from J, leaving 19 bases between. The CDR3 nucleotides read TGTGCCAGCAGTGAGGTGGACAGCCCGCTGGGCGGCTACACCTTC. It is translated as CASSEVDSPLGGYTF.

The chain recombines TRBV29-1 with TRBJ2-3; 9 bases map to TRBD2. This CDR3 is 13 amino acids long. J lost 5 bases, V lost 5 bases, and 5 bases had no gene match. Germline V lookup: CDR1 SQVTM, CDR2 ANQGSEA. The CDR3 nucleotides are TGCAGCGTTCGGGCGGGAGGGAAAGATACGCAGTATTTT. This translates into CSVRAGGKDTQYF.

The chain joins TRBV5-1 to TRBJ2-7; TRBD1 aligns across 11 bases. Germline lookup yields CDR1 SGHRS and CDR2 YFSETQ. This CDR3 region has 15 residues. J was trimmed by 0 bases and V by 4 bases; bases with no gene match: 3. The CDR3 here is CASSPGTGGSYEQYF. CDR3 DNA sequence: TGCGCCAGCAGCCCCGGGACAGGGGGCTCCTACGAGCAGTACTTC.

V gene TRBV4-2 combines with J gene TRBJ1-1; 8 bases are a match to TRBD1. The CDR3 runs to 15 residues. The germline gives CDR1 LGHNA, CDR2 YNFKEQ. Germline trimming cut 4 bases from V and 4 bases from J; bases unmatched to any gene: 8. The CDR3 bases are TGTGCCAGCAGCCGCTCGACAGGGGCCGGCACTGAAGCTTTCTTT. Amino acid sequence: CASSRSTGAGTEAFF.

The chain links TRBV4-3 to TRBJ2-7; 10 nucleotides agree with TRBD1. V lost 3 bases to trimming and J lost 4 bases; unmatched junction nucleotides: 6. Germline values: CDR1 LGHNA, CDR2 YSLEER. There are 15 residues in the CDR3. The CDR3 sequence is CASSHSGTGEYEQYF. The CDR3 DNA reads TGCGCCAGCAGCCATTCCGGGACAGGGGAGTACGAGCAGTACTTC.

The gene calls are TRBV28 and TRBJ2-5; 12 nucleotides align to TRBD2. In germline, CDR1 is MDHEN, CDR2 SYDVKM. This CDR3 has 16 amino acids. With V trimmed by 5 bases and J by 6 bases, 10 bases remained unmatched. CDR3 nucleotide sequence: TGTGCCAGCAGTAATCTAGCGGGAGGGCCTGTAAAGACCCAGTACTTC. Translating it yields CASSNLAGGPVKTQYF.

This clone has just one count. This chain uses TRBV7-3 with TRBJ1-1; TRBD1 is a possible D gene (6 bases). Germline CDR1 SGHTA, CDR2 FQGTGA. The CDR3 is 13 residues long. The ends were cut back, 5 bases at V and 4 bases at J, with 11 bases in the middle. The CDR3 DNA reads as TGTGCCAGCAGCCCACAGGGTGGCACTGAAGCTTTCTTT. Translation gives CASSPQGGTEAFF.

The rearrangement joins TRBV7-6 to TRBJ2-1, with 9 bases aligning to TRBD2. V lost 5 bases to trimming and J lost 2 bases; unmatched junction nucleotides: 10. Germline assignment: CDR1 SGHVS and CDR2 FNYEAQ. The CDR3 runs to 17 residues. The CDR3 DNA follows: TGTGCCAGCAGCCCCCGGGTAGCGGGAGACCCCTACAATGAGCAGTTCTTC. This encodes CASSPRVAGDPYNEQFF.

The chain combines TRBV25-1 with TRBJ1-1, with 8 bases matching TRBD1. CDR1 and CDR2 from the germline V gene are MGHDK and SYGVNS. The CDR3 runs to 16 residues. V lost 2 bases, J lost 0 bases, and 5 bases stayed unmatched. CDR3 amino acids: CASSEGTGSMNTEAFF. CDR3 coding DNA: TGTGCCAGCAGTGAAGGGACAGGCTCGATGAACACTGAAGCTTTCTTT.

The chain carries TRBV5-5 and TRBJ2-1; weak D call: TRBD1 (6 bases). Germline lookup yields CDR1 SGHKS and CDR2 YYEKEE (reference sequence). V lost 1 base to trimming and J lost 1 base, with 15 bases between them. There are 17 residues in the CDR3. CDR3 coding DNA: TGTGCCAGCAGCTTGCAGGGGACCCCCTCTTCCTACAATGAGCAGTTCTTC. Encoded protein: CASSLQGTPSSYNEQFF.

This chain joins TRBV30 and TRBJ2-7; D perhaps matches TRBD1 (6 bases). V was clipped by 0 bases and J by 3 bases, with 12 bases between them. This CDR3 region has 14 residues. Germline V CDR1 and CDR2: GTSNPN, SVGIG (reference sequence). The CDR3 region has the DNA TGTGCCTGGAGTGTACTAGGGGGTATCTACGAGCAGTACTTC. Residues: CAWSVLGGIYEQYF.

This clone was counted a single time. DNA for the CDR3: TGTGCCAGTAAACGGGGCGGGGGCCACGTAATTGAGCCCCAGCATTTT. As protein: CASKRGGGHVIEPQHF. The rearrangement links TRBV28 to TRBJ1-5; D might be TRBD1 (6 bases). Germline CDR1 and CDR2: MDHEN and SYDVKM. There are 16 residues in the CDR3. Trimming removed 9 bases from V and 8 bases from J, with 26 bases in between.

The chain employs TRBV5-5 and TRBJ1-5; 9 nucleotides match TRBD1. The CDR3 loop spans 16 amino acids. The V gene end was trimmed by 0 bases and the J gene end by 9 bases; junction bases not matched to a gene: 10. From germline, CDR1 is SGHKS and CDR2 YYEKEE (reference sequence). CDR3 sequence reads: CASSLASGTGIVPQHF. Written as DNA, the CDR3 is TGTGCCAGCAGCTTGGCCTCCGGGACAGGGATTGTGCCCCAGCATTTT. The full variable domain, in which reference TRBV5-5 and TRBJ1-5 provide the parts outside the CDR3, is DAGVTQSPTHLIKTRGQQVTLRCSPISGHKSVSWYQQVLGQGPQFIFQYYEKEERGRGNFPDRFSARQFPNYSSELNVNALLLGDSALYLCASSLASGTGIVPQHFGDGTRLSIL.

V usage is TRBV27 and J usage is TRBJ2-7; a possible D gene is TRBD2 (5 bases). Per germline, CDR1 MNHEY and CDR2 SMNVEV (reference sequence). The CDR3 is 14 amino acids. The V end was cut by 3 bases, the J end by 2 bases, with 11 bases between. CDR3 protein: CASSFRGSAYEQYF. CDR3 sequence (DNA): TGTGCCAGCAGTTTTCGGGGTAGCGCCTACGAGCAGTACTTC.

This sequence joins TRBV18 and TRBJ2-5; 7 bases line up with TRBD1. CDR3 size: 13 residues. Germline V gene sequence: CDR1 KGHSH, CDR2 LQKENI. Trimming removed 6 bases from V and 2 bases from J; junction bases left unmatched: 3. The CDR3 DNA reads TGTGCCAGCTCCTCGGGACAGCAAGAGACCCAGTACTTC. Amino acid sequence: CASSSGQQETQYF.

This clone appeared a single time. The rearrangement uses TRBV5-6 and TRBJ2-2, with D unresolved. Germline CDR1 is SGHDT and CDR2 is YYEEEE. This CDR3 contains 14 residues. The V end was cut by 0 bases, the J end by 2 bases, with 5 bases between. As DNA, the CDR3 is TGTGCCAGCAGCTTGGCCCTTAACACCGGGGAGCTGTTTTTT. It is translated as CASSLALNTGELFF.